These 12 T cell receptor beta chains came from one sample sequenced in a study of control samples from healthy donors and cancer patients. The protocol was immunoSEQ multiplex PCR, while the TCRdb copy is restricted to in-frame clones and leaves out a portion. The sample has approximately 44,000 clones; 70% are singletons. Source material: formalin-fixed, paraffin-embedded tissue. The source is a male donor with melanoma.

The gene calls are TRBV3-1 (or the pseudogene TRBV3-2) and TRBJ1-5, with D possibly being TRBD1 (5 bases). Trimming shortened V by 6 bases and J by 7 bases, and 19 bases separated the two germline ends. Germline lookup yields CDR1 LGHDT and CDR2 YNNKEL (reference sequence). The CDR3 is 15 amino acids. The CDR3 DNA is TGTGCCAGCAGTCAAATGGGTGTGAGGGGACAGCCCCAGCATTTT. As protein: CASSQMGVRGQPQHF.

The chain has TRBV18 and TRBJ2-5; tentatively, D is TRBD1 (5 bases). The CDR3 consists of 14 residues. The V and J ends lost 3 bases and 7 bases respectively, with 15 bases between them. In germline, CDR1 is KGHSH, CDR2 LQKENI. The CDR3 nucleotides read TGTGCCAGCTCACCGACAGCCTCCACAGGGACCCAGTACTTC. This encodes CASSPTASTGTQYF.

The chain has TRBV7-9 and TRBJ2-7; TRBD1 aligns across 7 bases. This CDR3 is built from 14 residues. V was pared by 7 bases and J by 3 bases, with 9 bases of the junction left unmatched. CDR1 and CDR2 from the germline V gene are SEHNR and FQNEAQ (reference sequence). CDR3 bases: TGTGCCAGCACCGACTTACGGACAGGCTACGAGCAGTACTTC. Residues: CASTDLRTGYEQYF.

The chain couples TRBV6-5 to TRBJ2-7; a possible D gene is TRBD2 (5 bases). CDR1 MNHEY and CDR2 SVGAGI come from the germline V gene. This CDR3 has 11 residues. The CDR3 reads CAVRASYEQYF. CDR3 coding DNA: TGTGCGGTGCGGGCCTCCTACGAGCAGTACTTC.

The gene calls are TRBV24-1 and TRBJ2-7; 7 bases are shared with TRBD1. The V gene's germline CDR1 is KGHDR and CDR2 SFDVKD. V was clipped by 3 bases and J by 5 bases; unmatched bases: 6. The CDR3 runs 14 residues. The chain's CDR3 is CATSDPTGANEQYF. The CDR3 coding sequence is TGTGCCACCAGTGATCCTACAGGGGCAAACGAGCAGTACTTC.

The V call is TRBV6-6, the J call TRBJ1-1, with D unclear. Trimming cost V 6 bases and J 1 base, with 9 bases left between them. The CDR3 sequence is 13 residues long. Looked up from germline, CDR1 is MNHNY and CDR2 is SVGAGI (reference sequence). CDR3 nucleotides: TGTGCCAGCAGGCCCTATGCGAACACTGAAGCTTTCTTT. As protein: CASRPYANTEAFF.

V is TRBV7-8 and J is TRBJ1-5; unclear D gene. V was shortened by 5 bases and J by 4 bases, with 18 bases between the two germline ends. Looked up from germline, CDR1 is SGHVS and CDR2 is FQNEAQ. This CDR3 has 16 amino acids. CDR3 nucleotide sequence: TGTGCCAGCAGCGCCCTGTTCCGATCGGGTAATCAGCCCCAGCATTTT. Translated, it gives CASSALFRSGNQPQHF.

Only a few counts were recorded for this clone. CDR3 in amino acids: CASSLGTGPNNEQFF. CDR3 bases: TGTGCCAGCAGTTTGGGGACAGGGCCTAACAATGAGCAGTTCTTC. The chain links TRBV6-5 to TRBJ2-1; 9 nucleotides agree with TRBD1. With V trimmed by 4 bases and J by 5 bases, 6 bases remained unmatched. The CDR3 has 15 amino acids. Looked up from germline, CDR1 is MNHEY and CDR2 is SVGAGI.

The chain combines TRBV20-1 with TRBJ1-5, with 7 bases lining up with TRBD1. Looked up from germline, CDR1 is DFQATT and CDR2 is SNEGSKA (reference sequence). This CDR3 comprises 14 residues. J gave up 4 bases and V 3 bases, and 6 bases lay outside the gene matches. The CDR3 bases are TGCAGTGCTAGTAGACAGGGTAGAAATCAGCCCCAGCATTTT. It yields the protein CSASRQGRNQPQHF.

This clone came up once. The CDR3 here is CASSLPLAGVETQYF. The CDR3 DNA reads as TGTGCCAGCAGCTTGCCTCTAGCGGGAGTAGAGACCCAGTACTTC. The rearrangement uses TRBV7-2 and TRBJ2-5, with TRBD2 identical over 10 bases. The CDR3 sequence is 15 residues long. The V gene's germline CDR1 is SGHTA and CDR2 FQGNSA. The J segment lost 4 bases and the V segment lost 3 bases, leaving 5 bases of the junction unmatched.

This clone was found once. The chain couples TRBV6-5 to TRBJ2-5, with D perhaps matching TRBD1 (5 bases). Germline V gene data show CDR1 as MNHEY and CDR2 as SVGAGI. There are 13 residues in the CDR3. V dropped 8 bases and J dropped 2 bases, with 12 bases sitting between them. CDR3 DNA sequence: TGTGCCAGCGGGCCAGGGTTACAAGAGACCCAGTACTTC. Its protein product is CASGPGLQETQYF.

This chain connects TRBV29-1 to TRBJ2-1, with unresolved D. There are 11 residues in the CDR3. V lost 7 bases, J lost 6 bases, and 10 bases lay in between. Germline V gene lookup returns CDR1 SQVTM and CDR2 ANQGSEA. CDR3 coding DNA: TGCAGCGGCCGCAGGAGCAATGAGCAGTTCTTC. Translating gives CSGRRSNEQFF.